This T cell receptor beta chain is from a study of blood T cell repertoires in COVID-19. Study-level background: T cells, B-cell-depleted T cells, or PBMCs provided the cDNA or gDNA that served as material.

Profiling relied on immunoSEQ multiplex PCR, and the TCRdb table lists in-frame clones only, not all of them. This sample carries about 320,000 clones, 75% to 90% of them seen once, and the ten largest clones take 1.9%. Recruitment covered about two dozen US areas and drew participants whose ages spanned roughly 18 to 100 years. Cohorts were based on clinical histories the participants reported. CDR3 length: 14 amino acids. The V gene lost 5 bases and the J gene lost 3 bases, with 13 bases spanning the gap. The germline V gene encodes CDR1 SGHAT and CDR2 FQNNGV. The source material was PBMCs or T cells enriched from blood (not recorded which). This sequence was found in a young woman who had been exposed to COVID-19. The chain uses TRBV11-2 and TRBJ1-1, with unresolved D. The CDR3 here is CASSAAAPYTEAFF. The CDR3, as DNA: TGTGCCAGCAGCGCGGCCGCCCCATACACTGAAGCTTTCTTT.